The clone carrying this T cell receptor beta chain has more than one count but fewer than ten. What it binds is not known. V was trimmed by 4 bases and J by 6 bases, leaving 17 bases between them. This CDR3 is 15 amino acids long. Germline CDR1 SGHTS, CDR2 YDEGEE. The record originates from a study of identical twins. Whole-study results and caveats: There was more out-of-frame TCR alpha sharing in monozygotic twins than models estimated.

Carrying unique molecular identifiers, the cDNA also gained a universal primer site through template switching. TCRdb re-analysed the 5' RACE reads in MiXCR, keeping a single row per CDR3 protein. The top ten hold more than 8% of the sample, which has over 200,000 distinct CDR3 sequences, 10% to 13% seen once. The sequence was collected from a man aged 50 to 60 in good health. Specimen: memory T cells sorted from blood. The chain carries TRBV5-8 and TRBJ2-1; D gene unclear. The CDR3 protein is CASSLPPGLGNEQFF. Here the CDR3 DNA reads TGTGCCAGCAGCCTCCCCCCCGGGTTGGGCAATGAGCAGTTCTTC.